These T cell receptor beta chains were read from a single sample in a study of breast tumors, draining lymph nodes, adjacent tissues. TCRdb ran MiXCR on the multiplex PCR reads and lists one entry per CDR3 protein. This sample carries approximately 210,000 distinct CDR3 sequences, roughly 32% of them seen once, and the ten largest clones take 1.3% to 1.5%. Source material: axillary lymph node tissue. These receptors came from a female donor with breast cancer. Some clones in this sample may be carry-over from other donors' samples. Both conserved end residues are part of each CDR3. Each record gives: V gene, D gene, clone size, J gene, CDR3 protein, CDR3 DNA. D genes are given only for firm matches. The listing skips clone size in some rows; elsewhere it reads once, few, many or a size class.

TRBV6-4,.,few,TRBJ1-5,CASSPRIPDGSNQPQHF,TGTGCCAGCAGTCCCCGCATTCCTGACGGAAGCAATCAGCCCCAGCATTTT
TRBV12-3/TRBV12-4,TRBD2,many,TRBJ2-1,CASSLRGREVANEQFF,TGTGCCAGCAGTTTGCGTGGGCGGGAGGTGGCTAATGAGCAGTTCTTC
TRBV20-1,.,once,TRBJ2-7,CSARGRRDTNYEQYF,TGCAGTGCTAGAGGACGAAGGGACACTAATTACGAGCAGTACTTC
TRBV12-3/TRBV12-4,.,once,TRBJ1-5,CASSCRRTNNQPQHF,TGTGCCAGCAGTTGCAGACGCACGAACAATCAGCCCCAGCATTTT
TRBV20-1,.,few,TRBJ2-3,CSARDPGGWAPADTQYF,TGCAGTGCTAGAGACCCCGGGGGATGGGCTCCCGCAGATACGCAGTATTTT
TRBV20-1,.,many,TRBJ2-3,CSASSGRGVTQYF,TGCAGTGCTAGTTCCGGGAGAGGGGTTACGCAGTATTTT
TRBV11-2,.,.,TRBJ1-2,CASSLGGGIGGYTF,TGTGCCAGCAGCTTAGGCGGGGGGATAGGGGGCTACACCTTC
TRBV19,.,many,TRBJ2-7,CASSRFAPGQGSYEQYF,TGTGCCAGTAGTAGGTTTGCACCGGGTCAGGGCTCATACGAGCAGTACTTC
TRBV27,.,many,TRBJ2-2,CASRIPWGGELFF,TGTGCCAGCAGGATCCCGTGGGGCGGGGAGCTGTTTTTT
TRBV6-5,.,many,TRBJ2-6,CASRLASGANVLTF,TGTGCCAGCAGACTCGCCTCTGGGGCCAACGTCCTGACTTTC
TRBV5-1,.,.,TRBJ2-5,CASGGLDSREPQYF,TGCGCCAGCGGGGGACTCGACTCCCGGGAGCCCCAGTACTTC
TRBV29-1,TRBD1,many,TRBJ2-5,CSVGSQGEETQYF,TGCAGCGTTGGCTCTCAGGGGGAGGAGACCCAGTACTTC
TRBV7-9,TRBD2,many,TRBJ2-2,CASSPYSGFGELFF,TGTGCCAGCAGTCCTTATAGCGGGTTCGGGGAGCTGTTTTTT
TRBV12-3/TRBV12-4,.,.,TRBJ1-3,CASSSQLSGLGNTIYF,TGTGCCAGCAGTTCTCAGCTTAGCGGGCTGGGAAACACCATATATTTT
TRBV4-1,TRBD1,many,TRBJ1-6,CASSQDDRVGSPLHF,TGCGCCAGCAGCCAAGACGACAGGGTTGGTTCACCCCTCCACTTT
TRBV10-3,TRBD1,many,TRBJ1-1,CAISMGGQGNTEAFF,TGTGCCATCAGCATGGGGGGACAGGGGAACACTGAAGCTTTCTTT
TRBV6-5,.,many,TRBJ2-2,CAISGTNTGELFF,TGTGCCATTTCCGGGACTAACACCGGGGAGCTGTTTTTT
TRBV15,TRBD2,many,TRBJ2-5,CATSRGGTSGRGETQYF,TGTGCCACCAGCAGAGGAGGGACTAGCGGGAGAGGAGAGACCCAGTACTTC
TRBV7-2,.,.,TRBJ1-2,CASSGAKGRPLYGYTF,TGTGCCAGCAGTGGCGCAAAGGGCAGGCCCCTTTATGGCTACACCTTC